This T cell receptor beta chain was obtained from a study of blood T cells in healthy people across ages. Overall study findings and caveats: Unsorted PBMCs blocked a conclusive comparison of naive and antigen-experienced cells.

With respect to this clonotype: What it binds is not known.

The germline CDR1 and CDR2 sequences are DFQATT and SNEGSKA (reference sequence). The CDR3 totals 13 residues. The ends were cut back, 3 bases at V and 2 bases at J, with 9 bases in the middle. PBMCs, at least 7 million per sample, were isolated. At least 6 micrograms of total RNA were extracted per sample. A second PCR of 7 to 11 cycles used a sample-barcoded 5' primer and a J-beta primer mix. Carrying 12 random nucleotides, a template-switch adaptor labeled each individual cDNA molecule. TCRdb recomputed calls from the 5' RACE reads with MiXCR, one row per CDR3 protein. This sample has 1,500,000 or so distinct CDR3 sequences, with approximately 59% found just once.

The V gene is TRBV20-1, the J gene TRBJ2-3, with unresolved D. Source material: blood. This receptor was taken from a young man in good health. CDR3 nucleotides: TGCAGTGCTAGTGAGACTTACACAGATACGCAGTATTTT. Amino acids: CSASETYTDTQYF.